This T cell receptor beta chain was identified in a study of vaccination and CD4 T cells after COVID-19. Specified treatment: approximately 11-day PBMC culture with coronavirus spike peptide pools or control peptides (ViraFEST assay). With 2 bases removed from V and 6 bases from J, the gap between germline ends came to 7 bases. From germline, CDR1 is SEHNR and CDR2 FQNEAQ (reference sequence). The CDR3 loop spans 12 amino acids. Sequenced with the Oncomine TCR Beta short-read assay was DNA taken from cultured CD4+ T cells. In this case, cultured CD4+ T cells provided the extracted genomic DNA. One entry per CDR3 protein, called by TCRdb with MiXCR from the PCR reads. The sample lists some 25,000 distinct CDR3 sequences; about 60% were seen once. Note on this clonotype: Its antigen remains unidentified.

Sample: CD4+ T cells from blood, cultured in vitro. The V gene is TRBV7-9, the J gene TRBJ1-2; no definite D call. The origin of this receptor is a human donor who had recovered from COVID-19. CDR3 nucleotides: TGTGCCAGCAGCTTACCGAAGGATGGCTACACCTTC. As protein: CASSLPKDGYTF.